What follows is one T cell receptor (beta chain) and its context. This clonotype was picked up many times. This clone's antigen is unknown. Base qualities are not at hand, and no much larger clone is one base apart. The hyperthyroidism patients were between 18 and 65 years old and newly diagnosed, with a disease duration of less than 2 months. Any patient with an uncontrolled infection, another autoimmune disease, pregnancy or lactation was excluded. Diagnoses were based on clinical symptoms, serum thyroxine and TRAb, thyroid ultrasound and orbital computed tomography. Blood from progressor patients was drawn when they were first diagnosed with hyperthyroidism, before any ophthalmopathy symptoms appeared. PBMCs were separated from approximately 9.9 ml of fresh peripheral blood using Ficoll-Paque density gradient centrifugation. Patients classed as progressors first received a Graves' hyperthyroidism diagnosis and then went on to develop ophthalmopathy during follow-up. Trizol reagent was used to extract total RNA, and RNA quality was then checked on an Agilent 2100 Bioanalyzer.

This record comes from a study of T cells in Graves' hyperthyroidism and ophthalmopathy (dated by TCRdb to the late 2010s). The study in broad terms: Peripheral blood was collected at initial diagnosis, before any treatment. To identify distinguishing TCR V-J signatures, a discovery cohort of around 100 patients was used, comprising under 45 with Graves' ophthalmopathy and approximately 57 with stable Graves' hyperthyroidism. Whether ophthalmopathy could be predicted prospectively was tested in an independent validation cohort made up of roughly 19 hyperthyroidism patients plus 17 patients who later progressed to ophthalmopathy. For training and testing, the 100 or so patients in the discovery cohort were randomly divided in a 7:3 ratio. In addition, the study compared T-cell repertoires in thyroid tissue and in blood from five to seven Graves' hyperthyroidism patients. Once sampling was done, hyperthyroidism patients were given methimazole at a starting dose of 30 mg daily, whereas ophthalmopathy patients were given high-dose intravenous methylprednisolone. TCR Vbeta CDR3 sequencing of 120 to 150 peripheral blood samples (under 45 ophthalmopathy, 75 to 80 hyperthyroidism and around 17 progressor patients) is reported in the paper. Study-wide findings and limitations: In validation, the model predicted progression to ophthalmopathy with roughly 66% sensitivity and about 73% specificity, a median of approximately 6.7 months before onset. In cross-validation, a model built on a 13 V-J signature told ophthalmopathy apart from stable hyperthyroidism with 87.88% sensitivity and around 84% specificity, and in testing the same model reached 80%/75%. Blood samples also contained most of the expanded thyroid clonotypes (frequency above 0.001), which suggests that blood repertoires may reflect thyroid immune responses. No statistical method was used to fix the sample size in advance, and group allocation was not hidden from the investigators.

The germline V and J ends show losses of 4 bases and 7 bases respectively, and no gene match explains 12 bases of the junction. The CDR3 runs 15 amino acids, cysteine and phenylalanine included. Of the read, only the CDR3 DNA is kept; its 45 bases are in frame from base 1. CDR1 MNHNS and CDR2 SASEGT were looked up in the germline V gene. The TCR beta CDR3 regions were amplified from RNA transcripts. The TCR CDR3 was subjected to a first round of RT-PCR using the HTBI primer set and the Qiagen OneStep RT-PCR kit. The libraries were constructed in a second round of multiplex PCR and then size-selected and purified. The libraries were sequenced on an Illumina HiSeq2000 using paired-end 100 bp reads. The paper's data handling went like this. SOAPnuke was used to process the raw data, removing reads that contained adapters or uncalled bases, had a mean Phred below 15, or lacked an exact match to the constant primer or identifier. COPE v1.2.5 was used to merge the high-quality paired reads, and each unique nucleotide sequence was defined as a clonotype. MiTCR v1.1 was used to align clonotypes to the IMGT TRBV, TRBD and TRBJ reference segments. The analysis included only V-J combinations with a frequency above 0.0001, which together covered 99% to 99.2% of the repertoires. The TCS score was defined as the ratio of F50 (clonal expansion) to E x V (chaos), calculated using BLOSUM62-based TCRdist between CDR3 peptides within each V-J. Welch's t-statistics and random forest reduced some 510 V-J features to about 12, which were used in a naive Bayes classifier (R e1071). The public reads were run again by TCRdb, first through fastp at Q25 and then through MiXCR, and only productive beta chains were kept. Rows are unified per CDR3 protein, each entry keeping the most common DNA and genes. None of the V and J calls come from the authors' own analysis; TCRdb made them. The sample table shows about 280,000 distinct CDR3 sequences, and under 30% are seen once. The ten top clones hold more than 25% of the sample.

The sequenced material came from blood. The chain employs TRBV6-1 and TRBJ2-5; 7 bases in between match TRBD2. The sequence was obtained from a middle-aged man with Graves' hyperthyroidism that later progressed to Graves' ophthalmopathy. The base sequence is TGTGCCAGCAGTGGATATTCTAGCGGCGCTTCGACCCAGTACTTC. It encodes CASSGYSSGASTQYF.